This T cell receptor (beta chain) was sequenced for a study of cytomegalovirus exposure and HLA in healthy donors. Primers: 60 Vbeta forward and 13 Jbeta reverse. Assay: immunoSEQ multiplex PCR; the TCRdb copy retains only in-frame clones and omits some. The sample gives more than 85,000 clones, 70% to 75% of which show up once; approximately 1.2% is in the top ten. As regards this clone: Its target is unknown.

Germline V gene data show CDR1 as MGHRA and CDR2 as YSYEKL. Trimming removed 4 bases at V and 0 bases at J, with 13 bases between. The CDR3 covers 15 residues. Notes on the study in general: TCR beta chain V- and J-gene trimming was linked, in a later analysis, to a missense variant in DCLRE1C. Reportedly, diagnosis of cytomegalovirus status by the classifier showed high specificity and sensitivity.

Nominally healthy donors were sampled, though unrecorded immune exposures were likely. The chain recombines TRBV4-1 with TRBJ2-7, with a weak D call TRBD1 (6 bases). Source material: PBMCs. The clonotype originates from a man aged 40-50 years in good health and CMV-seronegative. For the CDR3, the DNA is TGCGCCAGCAGCCCCGCGTCAGGGGCCTCCTACGAGCAGTACTTC. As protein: CASSPASGASYEQYF.